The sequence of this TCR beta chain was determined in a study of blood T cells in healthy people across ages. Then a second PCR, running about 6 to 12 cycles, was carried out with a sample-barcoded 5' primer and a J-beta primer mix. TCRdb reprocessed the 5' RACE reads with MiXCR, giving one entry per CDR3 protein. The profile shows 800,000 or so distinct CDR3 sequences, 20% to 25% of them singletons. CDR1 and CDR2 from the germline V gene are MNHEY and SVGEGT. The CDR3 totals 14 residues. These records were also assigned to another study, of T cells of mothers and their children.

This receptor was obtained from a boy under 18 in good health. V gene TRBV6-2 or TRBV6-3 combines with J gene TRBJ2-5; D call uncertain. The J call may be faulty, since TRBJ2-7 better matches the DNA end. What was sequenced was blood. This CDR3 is CASSPTGFLYEQYF. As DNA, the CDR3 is TGTGCCAGCAGCCCCACCGGGTTTCTCTACGAGCAGTACTTC.